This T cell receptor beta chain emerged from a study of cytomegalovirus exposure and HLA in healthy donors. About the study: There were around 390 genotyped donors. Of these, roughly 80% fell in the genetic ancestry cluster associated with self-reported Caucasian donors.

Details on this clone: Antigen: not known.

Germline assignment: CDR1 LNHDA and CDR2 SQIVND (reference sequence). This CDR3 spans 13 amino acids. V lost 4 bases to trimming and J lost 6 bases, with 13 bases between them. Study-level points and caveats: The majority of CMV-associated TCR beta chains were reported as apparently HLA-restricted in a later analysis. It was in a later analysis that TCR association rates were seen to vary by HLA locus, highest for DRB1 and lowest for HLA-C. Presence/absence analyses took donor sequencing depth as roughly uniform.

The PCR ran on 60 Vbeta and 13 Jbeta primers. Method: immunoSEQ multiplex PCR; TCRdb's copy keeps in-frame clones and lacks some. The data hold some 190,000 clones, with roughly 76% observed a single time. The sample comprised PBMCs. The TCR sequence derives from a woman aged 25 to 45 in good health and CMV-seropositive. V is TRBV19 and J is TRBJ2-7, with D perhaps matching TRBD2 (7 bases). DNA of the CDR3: TGTGCCAGTAGTAACGCGGGGGCCAGCGAGCAGTACTTC. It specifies CASSNAGASEQYF.